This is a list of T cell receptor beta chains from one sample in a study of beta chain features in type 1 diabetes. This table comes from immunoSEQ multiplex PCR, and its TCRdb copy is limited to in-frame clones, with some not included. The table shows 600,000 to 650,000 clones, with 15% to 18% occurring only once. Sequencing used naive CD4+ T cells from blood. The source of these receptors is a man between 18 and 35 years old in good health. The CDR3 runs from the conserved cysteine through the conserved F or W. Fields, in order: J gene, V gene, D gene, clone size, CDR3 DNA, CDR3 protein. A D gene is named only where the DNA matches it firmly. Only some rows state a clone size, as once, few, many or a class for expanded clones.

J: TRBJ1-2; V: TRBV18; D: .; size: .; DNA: TGTGCCAGCTCACCTGCAGTAATTGGATATGGCTACACCTTC; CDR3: CASSPAVIGYGYTF
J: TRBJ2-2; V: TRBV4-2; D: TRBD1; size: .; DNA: TGTGCCAGCAGCCAAGATGGACAGGGAGGAACCGGGGAGCTGTTTTTT; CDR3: CASSQDGQGGTGELFF
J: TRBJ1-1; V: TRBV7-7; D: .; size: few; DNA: TGTGCTAGCAGCTTAGACAGGAACACTGAAGCTTTCTTT; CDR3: CASSLDRNTEAFF
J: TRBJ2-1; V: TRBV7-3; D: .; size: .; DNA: TGTGCCAGCAGCTCAACCCAAAGCTCCTACAATGAGCAGTTCTTC; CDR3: CASSSTQSSYNEQFF
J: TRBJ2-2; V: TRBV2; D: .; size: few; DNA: TGTGCCAGTGAAAACACCGGGGAGCTGTTTTTT; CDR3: CASENTGELFF
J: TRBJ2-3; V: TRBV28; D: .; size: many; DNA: TGTGCCAGCAGTTTTGTTCGGGTTAGCACAGATACGCAGTATTTT; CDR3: CASSFVRVSTDTQYF
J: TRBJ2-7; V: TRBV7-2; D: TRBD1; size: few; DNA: TGTGCCAGCAGCTTCAGGGACAGGGACGAGCAGTACTTC; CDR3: CASSFRDRDEQYF
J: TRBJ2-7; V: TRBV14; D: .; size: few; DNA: TGTGCCAGCAGCCAGACAGCTTTGGTCTTCTCCTACGAGCAGTACTTC; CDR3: CASSQTALVFSYEQYF
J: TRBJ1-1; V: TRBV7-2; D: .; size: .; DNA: TGTGCCAGCAGCTTTGACAGGACCCCCTTAGCAGCTTTCTTT; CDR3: CASSFDRTPLAAFF
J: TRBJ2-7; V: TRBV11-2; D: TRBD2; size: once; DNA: TGTGCCAGCAGCCGGGGACTAGTCTCCTACGAGCAGTACTTC; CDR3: CASSRGLVSYEQYF
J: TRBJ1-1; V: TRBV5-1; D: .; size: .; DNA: TGCGCCAGCAGCTTGGTCCAGGGAGGGACTGAAGCTTTCTTT; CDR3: CASSLVQGGTEAFF
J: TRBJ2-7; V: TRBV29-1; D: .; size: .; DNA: TGCAGCGTTGAGGGGGGCAGGGGACCCTACGAGCAGTACTTC; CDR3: CSVEGGRGPYEQYF
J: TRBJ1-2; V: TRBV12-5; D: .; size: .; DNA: TGTGCTAGTGCCCAACAGGGTAACTATGGCTACACCTTC; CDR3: CASAQQGNYGYTF
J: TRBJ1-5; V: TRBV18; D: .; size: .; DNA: TGTGCCAGCTCACCGGCCAATCAGCCCCAGCATTTT; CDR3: CASSPANQPQHF
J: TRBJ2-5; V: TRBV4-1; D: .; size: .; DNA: TGCGCCAGCAGCCAGCCCCTGGGGACCCAGTACTTC; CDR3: CASSQPLGTQYF
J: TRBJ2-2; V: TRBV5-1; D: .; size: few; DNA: TGCGCCAGCAGCTTCAGCCTATTCACCGGGGAGCTGTTTTTT; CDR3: CASSFSLFTGELFF
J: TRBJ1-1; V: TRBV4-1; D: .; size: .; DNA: TGCGCCAGCAGAACTTGGTCGCCAACAGGGAACACTGAAGCTTTCTTT; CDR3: CASRTWSPTGNTEAFF
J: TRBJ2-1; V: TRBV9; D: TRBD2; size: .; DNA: TGTGCCAGCAGCGTAGATAGCGGGAGAGTGCATGAGCAGTTCTTC; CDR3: CASSVDSGRVHEQFF
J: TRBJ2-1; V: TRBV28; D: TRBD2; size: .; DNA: TGTGCCAGCAGCCCTAAATCAGGGACTAGCGGGTTTGATGAGCAGTTCTTC; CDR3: CASSPKSGTSGFDEQFF
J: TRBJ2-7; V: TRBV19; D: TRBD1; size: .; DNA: TGTGCCAGTAGCTTTGGCACCTTCGGACAGGGCCACGAGCAGTACTTC; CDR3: CASSFGTFGQGHEQYF
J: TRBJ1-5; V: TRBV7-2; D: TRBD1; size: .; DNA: TGTGCCAGCAGCTCAGCGGGACAGGGGTCTCAGCCCCAGCATTTT; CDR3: CASSSAGQGSQPQHF
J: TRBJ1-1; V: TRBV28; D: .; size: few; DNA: TGTGCCAGCAGTCCAACCTCCGGGGCGAGGACTGAAGCTTTCTTT; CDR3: CASSPTSGARTEAFF
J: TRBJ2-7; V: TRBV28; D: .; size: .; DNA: TGTGCCAGCAGTTTAAAAGCCCTCGGCAGCACCTACGAGCAGTACTTC; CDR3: CASSLKALGSTYEQYF
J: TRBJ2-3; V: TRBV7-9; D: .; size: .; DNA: TGTGCCAGCAGCGAATCAGATACGCAGTATTTT; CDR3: CASSESDTQYF
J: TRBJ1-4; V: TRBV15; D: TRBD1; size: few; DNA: TGTGCCACCAGCAGACCTCAGGGGACAGGGAATGAAAAACTGTTTTTT; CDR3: CATSRPQGTGNEKLFF
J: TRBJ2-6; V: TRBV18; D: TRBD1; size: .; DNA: TGTGCCAGCTCACCAAAAGGGACAGGTAGCTCTGGGGCCAACGTCCTGACTTTC; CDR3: CASSPKGTGSSGANVLTF
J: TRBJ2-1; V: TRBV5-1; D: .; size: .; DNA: TGCGCCAGCAGCCAAGGCCGAAATGAGCAGTTCTTC; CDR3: CASSQGRNEQFF
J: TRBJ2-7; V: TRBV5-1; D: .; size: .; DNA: TGCGCCAGCAGCTCCATGGGCCACGAGCAGTACTTC; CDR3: CASSSMGHEQYF
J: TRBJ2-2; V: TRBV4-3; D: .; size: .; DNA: TGCGCCAGCAGCCGGGTCGGGGTCTTTGGGGTGGAGCTGTTTTTT; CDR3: CASSRVGVFGVELFF
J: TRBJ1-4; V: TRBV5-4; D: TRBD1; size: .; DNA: TGTGCCAGCAGCCCCTATCAGGGGGATAATGAAAAACTGTTTTTT; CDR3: CASSPYQGDNEKLFF
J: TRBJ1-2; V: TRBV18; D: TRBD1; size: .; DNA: TGTGCCAGCTCACCGGCCGGGACAGGGCGGTACACCTTC; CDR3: CASSPAGTGRYTF
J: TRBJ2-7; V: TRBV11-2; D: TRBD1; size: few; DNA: TGTGCCAGCAGCCCTCCTCGACAGGGGAGGTCGTACGAGCAGTACTTC; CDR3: CASSPPRQGRSYEQYF
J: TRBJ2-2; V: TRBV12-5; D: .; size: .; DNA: TGTGCTAGTGGTTTGGGAAACACCGGGGAGCTGTTTTTT; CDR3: CASGLGNTGELFF